This TCR beta chain was sequenced during a study of cytomegalovirus exposure and HLA in healthy donors. The CDR3 length is 15 residues. The germline V gene has CDR1 MDHEN and CDR2 SYDVKM. The junction had 7 bases not matched to a gene; V was cut back by 6 bases and J by 5 bases. PCR employed 60 Vbeta and 13 Jbeta primers. Profiling relied on immunoSEQ multiplex PCR, and the TCRdb table lists in-frame clones only, not all of them. The sample consists of 150,000 to 170,000 clones, 80% of them appearing once. Sequenced sample: PBMCs. The genes are TRBV28 and TRBJ2-1; 10 bases are shared with TRBD1. The sequence came from a woman between 35 and 50 years old in good health and CMV-seropositive. The CDR3 DNA sequence: TGTGCCAGCAGCAGCCCGGGACAGGGGAACAATGAGCAGTTCTTC. It encodes CASSSPGQGNNEQFF.